The 23 T cell receptor beta chains in this list originate from one sample, sequenced in a study of blood T cells in healthy people across ages. The authors ran a second PCR of roughly 6 to 11 cycles using a sample-barcoded 5' primer and a J-beta primer mix. TCRdb independently ran MiXCR on the 5' RACE reads; one entry per CDR3 protein. The sample has hundreds of thousands of distinct CDR3 sequences; 20% to 25% are singletons. The data also belong to a second study, concerning T cells of mothers and their children.

The sample was blood. Receptors originate from a boy between 5 and 17 years old in good health.

This clonotype was seen more than once but under ten times. The chain uses TRBV20-1 and TRBJ2-5; 7 bases fit TRBD1. The CDR3 runs to 14 residues. After removal of 4 bases from V and 1 base from J, the junction contained 6 bases not matched to a gene. Germline V gene lookup returns CDR1 DFQATT and CDR2 SNEGSKA (reference sequence). The CDR3 protein is CSATDRATQETQYF. Here the CDR3 DNA reads TGCAGTGCTACCGACAGGGCGACCCAAGAGACCCAGTACTTC.

The chain combines TRBV28 with TRBJ2-3; 9 bases agree with TRBD1. With 2 bases clipped from V and 4 bases from J, the junction kept 4 bases outside the gene matches. The CDR3 covers 15 residues. Germline values: CDR1 MDHEN, CDR2 SYDVKM. The CDR3 sequence: CASSLTGGSADTQYF. The CDR3 nucleotides read TGTGCCAGCAGTTTAACAGGGGGCTCGGCAGATACGCAGTATTTT.

V usage is TRBV6-5 and J usage is TRBJ2-2; D possibly matches TRBD1 or TRBD2 (5 bases each). The CDR3 length is 15 residues. Germline V gene lookup returns CDR1 MNHEY and CDR2 SVGAGI. V was trimmed by 1 base and J by 6 bases, leaving 12 bases between them. CDR3 protein: CASSYWPGTSGELFF. CDR3 DNA sequence: TGTGCCAGCAGTTACTGGCCAGGGACGTCCGGGGAGCTGTTTTTT.

The V and J genes are TRBV6-6 and TRBJ2-5; D possibly corresponds to TRBD2 (5 bases). The CDR3 spans 15 residues. CDR1 and CDR2 from the germline V gene are MNHNY and SVGAGI (reference sequence). Deletions cut 7 bases from V and 0 bases from J, with 15 bases between. The CDR3 is CASNPRVGNQETQYF. The CDR3 DNA follows: TGTGCCAGCAACCCGCGGGTGGGGAACCAAGAGACCCAGTACTTC.

This clonotype was counted only a few times. The chain recombines TRBV7-2 with TRBJ2-1; 16 bases are shared with TRBD2. Looked up from germline, CDR1 is SGHTA and CDR2 is FQGNSA. The CDR3 covers 17 residues. Germline trimming cut 4 bases from V and 6 bases from J; bases unmatched to any gene: 6. The CDR3 sequence is CASSSRGTSGRGNEQFF. CDR3 nucleotide sequence: TGTGCCAGCAGCTCGAGGGGGACTAGCGGGAGGGGCAATGAGCAGTTCTTC.

In this sample, this clonotype turned up a few times. J is TRBJ2-7 and V is TRBV12-3 or TRBV12-4; 10 bases agree with TRBD1. The CDR3 sequence is 17 residues long. After removal of 0 bases from V and 2 bases from J, the junction contained 7 bases not matched to a gene. The CDR3 here is CASSLARGDRGAYEQYF. The CDR3 bases are TGTGCCAGCAGTTTAGCGAGGGGGGACAGGGGTGCCTACGAGCAGTACTTC.

The chain combines TRBV7-2 with TRBJ2-7; TRBD2 matches 8 bases. Losses at the gene ends were 11 bases for V and 3 bases for J; bases not matched to a gene: 6. Looked up from germline, CDR1 is SGHTA and CDR2 is FQGNSA. The CDR3 runs 12 residues. The CDR3 spells CAVGGGLYEQYF. CDR3 coding DNA: TGTGCCGTCGGGGGGGGGCTCTACGAGCAGTACTTC.

This clonotype showed up just a few times. The J gene is TRBJ2-7, the V gene TRBV28, with D perhaps matching TRBD2 (6 bases). Germline CDR1 MDHEN, CDR2 SYDVKM. The CDR3 extends over 16 amino acids. The V and J ends lost 2 bases and 7 bases respectively, with 21 bases between them. DNA of the CDR3: TGTGCCAGCAGTTTAATAACCCCGGGTGGCGCGGGGGAGCAGTACTTC. This encodes CASSLITPGGAGEQYF. Together with reference TRBV28 and TRBJ2-7, the CDR3 gives the full variable domain: DVKVTQSSRYLVKRTGEKVFLECVQDMDHENMFWYRQDPGLGLRLIYFSYDVKMKEKGDIPEGYSVSREKKERFSLILESASTNQTSMYLCASSLITPGGAGEQYFGPGTRLTVT.

The rearrangement links TRBV29-1 to TRBJ1-1, with a tentative D call TRBD1 (5 bases). The CDR3 is made up of 15 amino acids. The V gene's germline CDR1 is SQVTM and CDR2 ANQGSEA. V was trimmed by 1 base and J by 0 bases, leaving 12 bases between them. The CDR3 DNA is TGCAGCGTTGAAGGTCGGGGCGCCCTGAACACTGAAGCTTTCTTT. It codes for CSVEGRGALNTEAFF.

This clonotype was counted only a few times. This chain links TRBV12-3 or TRBV12-4 with TRBJ1-4; D perhaps matches TRBD1 (5 bases). The CDR3 is 13 residues long. With 6 bases removed from V and 6 bases from J, the gap between germline ends came to 11 bases. The DNA of the CDR3 is TGTGCCAGCAGCCTACAGGTGGATGAAAAACTGTTTTTT. The encoded protein is CASSLQVDEKLFF.

DNA for the CDR3: TGCGCCAGCAGCACAGGACAGGGGTTAGGATCCTACGAGCAGTACTTC. It is translated as CASSTGQGLGSYEQYF. The chain is built from TRBV5-1 and TRBJ2-7, with 9 bases lining up with TRBD1. The CDR3 consists of 16 residues. The V gene's germline CDR1 is SGHRS and CDR2 YFSETQ. V shed 4 bases and J 1 base; nucleotides not matched to a gene: 9.

The CDR3, as DNA: TGTGCCAGCAGCTGGGTGGGGTCCGAGTCCTACAATGAGCAGTTCTTC. Residues: CASSWVGSESYNEQFF. J is TRBJ2-1 and V is TRBV7-2; D is unclear. This CDR3 has 16 residues. The germline V and J ends were trimmed by 4 bases and 1 base, with 14 bases remaining between them. Germline V gene sequence: CDR1 SGHTA, CDR2 FQGNSA.

This clonotype was recorded at least ten times. This sequence joins TRBV14 and TRBJ2-7; 7 bases are a match to TRBD2. The germline gives CDR1 SGHDN, CDR2 FVKESK. The CDR3 length is 14 residues. V was pared by 3 bases and J by 2 bases, with 4 bases of the junction left unmatched. The CDR3 DNA is TGTGCCAGCAGCCATCTTCTAGCGGCCTACGAGCAGTACTTC. Protein: CASSHLLAAYEQYF.

The chain has TRBV20-1 and TRBJ2-3, with a weak D call TRBD2 (5 bases). The CDR3 runs 14 residues. CDR1 and CDR2 from the germline V gene are DFQATT and SNEGSKA (reference sequence). Trimming cost V 3 bases and J 2 bases, with 12 bases left between them. CDR3 bases: TGCAGTGCTAGGGAAAAGCGGTACACAGATACGCAGTATTTT. It codes for CSAREKRYTDTQYF.

The chain uses TRBV6-6 and TRBJ1-4, with D hard to call. The germline V and J ends were trimmed by 6 bases and 8 bases, with 13 bases remaining between them. Per germline, CDR1 MNHNY and CDR2 SVGAGI (reference sequence). This CDR3 is 13 amino acids long. CDR3 bases: TGTGCCAGCAGCCGTGGAAAGGAGGAAAAACTGTTTTTT. It yields the protein CASSRGKEEKLFF.

The rearrangement links TRBV9 to TRBJ2-5; D is unresolved. There are 13 residues in the CDR3. CDR1 and CDR2 from the germline V gene are SGDLS and YYNGEE. Deletions cut 0 bases from V and 4 bases from J, with 7 bases between. The CDR3 sequence: CASSVVNSETQYF. Written as DNA, the CDR3 is TGTGCCAGCAGCGTAGTCAATTCAGAGACCCAGTACTTC.

This clonotype occurred a few times. V and J are TRBV11-2 and TRBJ2-1; no clear D gene. This CDR3 has 16 residues. Germline CDR1 SGHAT, CDR2 FQNNGV. Trimming stripped 2 bases from V and 0 bases from J, with 11 bases between. In DNA form, the CDR3 reads TGTGCCAGCAGCTTAAGGCCCCTAAGCTCCTACAATGAGCAGTTCTTC. It codes for CASSLRPLSSYNEQFF. Together with reference TRBV11-2 and TRBJ2-1, the CDR3 gives the full variable domain: EAGVAQSPRYKIIEKRQSVAFWCNPISGHATLYWYQQILGQGPKLLIQFQNNGVVDDSQLPKDRFSAERLKGVDSTLKIQPAKLEDSAVYLCASSLRPLSSYNEQFFGPGTRLTVL.

This clonotype has more than one count but fewer than ten. The chain is built from TRBV10-3 and TRBJ2-5, with 12 positions matching TRBD2. This CDR3 is built from 16 residues. V dropped 3 bases and J dropped 5; count of bases not matched to a gene: 7. From germline, CDR1 is ENHRY and CDR2 SYGVKD. In DNA, the CDR3 is TGTGCCATCAGTGAAGCGACTAGCGGGAGTACGGAGACCCAGTACTTC. Protein sequence: CAISEATSGSTETQYF.

This clonotype showed up just a few times. The CDR3 end shows no conserved phenylalanine or tryptophan, and so a read error is likely. The chain combines TRBV7-9 with TRBJ2-5; D gene ambiguous. Between the trimmed V and J ends, which lost 5 bases and 0 bases, there was a span of 13 bases. Germline loops: CDR1 SEHNR, CDR2 FQNEAQ (reference sequence). CDR3 length: 15 amino acids. This CDR3 is CASSQGTRYQETQYL. The CDR3 region has the DNA TGTGCCAGCAGCCAAGGCACACGGTACCAAGAGACCCAGTACCTC.

The chain combines TRBV12-3 or TRBV12-4 with TRBJ2-2; 11 nucleotides match TRBD1. The V and J ends lost 6 bases and 6 bases, in that order; junction bases with no gene match: 6. This CDR3 contains 15 residues. CDR3 bases: TGTGCCAGCAGCCCCCGGGACAGGGGGTCCGGGGAGCTGTTTTTT. This codes for CASSPRDRGSGELFF.

This rearrangement joins TRBV6-2 or TRBV6-3 to TRBJ2-7; TRBD1 is a possible D gene (6 bases). Trimming removed 0 bases at V and 0 bases at J, with 18 bases between. The CDR3 spans 18 residues. Germline CDR1 is MNHEY and CDR2 is SVGEGT. The CDR3, as DNA: TGTGCCAGCAGTTACTCTTCCCCACAGGGCTCAAGCTCCTACGAGCAGTACTTC. Protein sequence: CASSYSSPQGSSSYEQYF.

The J gene is TRBJ1-4, the V gene TRBV4-3; unclear D gene. CDR1 is LGHNA, CDR2 YSLEER, per germline. V lost 2 bases and J 1 base, leaving 14 bases between the germline ends. The CDR3 loop spans 17 amino acids. The CDR3 reads CASSQFGVGETNEKLFF. In nucleotides, the CDR3 is TGCGCCAGCAGCCAATTTGGCGTCGGTGAAACTAATGAAAAACTGTTTTTT.

This clonotype was seen more than once but under ten times. The chain has TRBV20-1 and TRBJ1-5, with 10 bases lining up with TRBD1. V shed 2 bases, J shed 2 bases, and the junction held 6 bases outside the gene matches. The CDR3 contains 16 residues. From germline, CDR1 is DFQATT and CDR2 SNEGSKA (reference sequence). The CDR3 nucleotides read TGCAGTGCTAGAAGGGACAGGGGAGGGGGCAATCAGCCCCAGCATTTT. This gives the protein CSARRDRGGGNQPQHF.